These T cell receptor beta chains were read from a single sample in a study of blood T cells in healthy people across ages. TCRdb reprocessed the 5' RACE reads via MiXCR and lists one record per CDR3 protein. The sample has approximately 1.5 million distinct CDR3 sequences; 35% to 45% are singletons. Sequenced sample: blood. The origin of the receptors is a woman aged 18-30 years in good health. Both conserved end residues are trimmed from each CDR3. Fields, in order: J gene, CDR3 length, V gene, CDR3 protein.

J: TRBJ1-5; length: 12; V: TRBV7-9; CDR3: ASSLMGGHQPQH
J: TRBJ1-3; length: 12; V: TRBV28; CDR3: ASSLINPGNTIY
J: TRBJ2-7; length: 11; V: TRBV29-1; CDR3: SVEEKSSYEQY
J: TRBJ2-7; length: 13; V: TRBV10-3; CDR3: AISDSGTGVSEQY
J: TRBJ2-1; length: 13; V: TRBV6-5; CDR3: ASSLTSTPKMEQF
J: TRBJ1-2; length: 14; V: TRBV28; CDR3: ASSALSQPQLYGYT
J: TRBJ2-7; length: 11; V: TRBV10-3; CDR3: ASMGGTAYEQY
J: TRBJ2-1; length: 13; V: TRBV5-1; CDR3: ASRLLARSYNEQF
J: TRBJ2-3; length: 12; V: TRBV12-3/TRBV12-4; CDR3: ASSGTTKGDTEY
J: TRBJ2-3; length: 14; V: TRBV4-3; CDR3: ASSQATTLSTDTQY
J: TRBJ1-2; length: 12; V: TRBV20-1; CDR3: SASPRDRGNGYT
J: TRBJ2-1; length: 10; V: TRBV7-9; CDR3: ASRPLASEQF
J: TRBJ2-7; length: 15; V: TRBV20-1; CDR3: SARDTSVGASWYEQY
J: TRBJ2-7; length: 15; V: TRBV5-1; CDR3: ASRPGDAGLITYEQY
J: TRBJ2-7; length: 12; V: TRBV28; CDR3: ASSSTGTRNLQY
J: TRBJ2-1; length: 10; V: TRBV15; CDR3: ATSRVKNEQF
J: TRBJ2-1; length: 14; V: TRBV10-3; CDR3: AISGTSGRGYNEQF
J: TRBJ1-1; length: 11; V: TRBV15; CDR3: ATSRDSRVEAF
J: TRBJ1-2; length: 12; V: TRBV29-1; CDR3: SVENTQGRHGYT
J: TRBJ2-7; length: 11; V: TRBV6-5; CDR3: AAGYPASYEQY
J: TRBJ2-2; length: 15; V: TRBV11-2; CDR3: ASSKFRLGQGAGELF
J: TRBJ1-4; length: 13; V: TRBV7-6; CDR3: ASSRRAQGDEKLF
J: TRBJ1-6; length: 13; V: TRBV11-2; CDR3: ASSLNRGSNSPLH
J: TRBJ2-1; length: 11; V: TRBV6-5; CDR3: ASSYGVSNEQF
J: TRBJ2-2; length: 14; V: TRBV14; CDR3: ASSQDWVLNTGELF
J: TRBJ2-1; length: 13; V: TRBV10-3; CDR3: AIRASGRFYNEQF
J: TRBJ2-3; length: 13; V: TRBV6-5; CDR3: ASRVAGGFTDTQY
J: TRBJ2-3; length: 12; V: TRBV6-2/TRBV6-3; CDR3: ASSWAMPTDTQY
J: TRBJ1-6; length: 13; V: TRBV2; CDR3: ASSEWDRTYSPLH
J: TRBJ2-1; length: 12; V: TRBV20-1; CDR3: SATSTSGRYEQF
J: TRBJ2-1; length: 15; V: TRBV24-1; CDR3: ATSDSLERELNNEQF
J: TRBJ1-2; length: 12; V: TRBV10-2; CDR3: ASSESLDVYGYT
J: TRBJ2-7; length: 14; V: TRBV18; CDR3: ASSPSGQPSTYEQY
J: TRBJ2-7; length: 11; V: TRBV10-3; CDR3: AISAGLAYEQY
J: TRBJ2-3; length: 14; V: TRBV7-8; CDR3: ASRRGVRDYTDTQY
J: TRBJ2-7; length: 13; V: TRBV5-1; CDR3: ASSLYAGTYNEQY
J: TRBJ2-1; length: 11; V: TRBV5-1; CDR3: ASSSGGNNEQF
J: TRBJ1-6; length: 13; V: TRBV4-2; CDR3: ASSQDPGHDSPLH
J: TRBJ1-5; length: 12; V: TRBV27; CDR3: ASSLMGGNQPQH
J: TRBJ2-1; length: 13; V: TRBV7-9; CDR3: ASSPQGSAYNEQF
J: TRBJ2-7; length: 14; V: TRBV7-6; CDR3: ASSLEERGVINEQY
J: TRBJ2-5; length: 15; V: TRBV4-1; CDR3: ASSRVPPTGVQETQY
J: TRBJ2-3; length: 13; V: TRBV7-3; CDR3: ASGFRGASTDTQY
J: TRBJ1-2; length: 11; V: TRBV9; CDR3: ASRRDANYGYI
J: TRBJ1-2; length: 13; V: TRBV27; CDR3: ASSLQGNKGHGYT
J: TRBJ2-5; length: 12; V: TRBV25-1; CDR3: ASSRSGTQETQY
J: TRBJ1-1; length: 11; V: TRBV3-1; CDR3: ASSHHSGDEAF
J: TRBJ2-7; length: 12; V: TRBV12-3/TRBV12-4; CDR3: ASSLAGNFYEQY
J: TRBJ1-2; length: 12; V: TRBV12-3/TRBV12-4; CDR3: ASTPGQPVLRYT
J: TRBJ1-4; length: 13; V: TRBV19; CDR3: ASTEVGTGLEKLF
J: TRBJ2-7; length: 14; V: TRBV14; CDR3: ASSQDRASPYNEQY
J: TRBJ1-5; length: 12; V: TRBV20-1; CDR3: SASQGLSNQPQH
J: TRBJ2-7; length: 11; V: TRBV2; CDR3: ASLAGQQSEQY
J: TRBJ1-4; length: 15; V: TRBV10-3; CDR3: AISEEGDSSTNEKLF